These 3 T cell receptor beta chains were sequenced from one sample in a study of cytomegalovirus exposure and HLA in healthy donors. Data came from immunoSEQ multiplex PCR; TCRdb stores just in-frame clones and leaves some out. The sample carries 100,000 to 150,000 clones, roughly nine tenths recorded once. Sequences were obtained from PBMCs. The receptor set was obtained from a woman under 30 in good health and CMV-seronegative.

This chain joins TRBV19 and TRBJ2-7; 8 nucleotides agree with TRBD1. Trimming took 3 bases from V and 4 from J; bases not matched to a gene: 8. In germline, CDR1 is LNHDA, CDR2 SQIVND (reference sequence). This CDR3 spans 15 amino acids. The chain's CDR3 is CASSIRGRGPYEQYF. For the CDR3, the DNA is TGTGCCAGTAGTATCCGGGGCAGGGGGCCTTACGAGCAGTACTTC. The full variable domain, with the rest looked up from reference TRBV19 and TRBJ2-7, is DGGITQSPKYLFRKEGQNVTLSCEQNLNHDAMYWYRQDPGQGLRLIYYSQIVNDFQKGDIAEGYSVSREKKESFPLTVTSAQKNPTAFYLCASSIRGRGPYEQYFGPGTRLTVT.

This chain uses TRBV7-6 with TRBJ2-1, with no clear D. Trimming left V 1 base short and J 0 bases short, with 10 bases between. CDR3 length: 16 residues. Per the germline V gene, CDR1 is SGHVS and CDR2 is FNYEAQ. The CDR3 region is CASSLVADRSYNEQFF. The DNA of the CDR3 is TGTGCCAGCAGCTTAGTTGCGGATCGCTCCTACAATGAGCAGTTCTTC.

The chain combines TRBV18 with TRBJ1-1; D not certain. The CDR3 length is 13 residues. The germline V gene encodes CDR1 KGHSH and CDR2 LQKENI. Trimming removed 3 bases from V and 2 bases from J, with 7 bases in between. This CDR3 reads CASSPYHNTEAFF. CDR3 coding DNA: TGTGCCAGCTCACCCTACCACAACACTGAAGCTTTCTTT.